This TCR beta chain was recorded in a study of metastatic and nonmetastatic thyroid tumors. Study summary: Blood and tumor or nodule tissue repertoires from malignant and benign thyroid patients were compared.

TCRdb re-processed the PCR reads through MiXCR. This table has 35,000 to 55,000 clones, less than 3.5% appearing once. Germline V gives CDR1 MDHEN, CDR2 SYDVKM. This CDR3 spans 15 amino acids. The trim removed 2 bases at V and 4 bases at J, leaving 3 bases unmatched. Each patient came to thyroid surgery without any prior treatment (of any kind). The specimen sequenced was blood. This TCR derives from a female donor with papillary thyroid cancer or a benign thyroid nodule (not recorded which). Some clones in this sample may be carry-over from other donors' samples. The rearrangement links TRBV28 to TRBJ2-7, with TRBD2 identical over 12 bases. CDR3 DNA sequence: TGTGCCAGCAGTTTAGGACTAGCGGGAACTTACGAGCAGTACTTC. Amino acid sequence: CASSLGLAGTYEQYF.